This TCR beta chain was recorded in a study of T cells in women clearing cervical HPV infection. Overall study context: Case blood drawn at lesion detection; control blood after infection cleared. For cases, blood was sampled a median approximately 150 days after lesion detection, interquartile range roughly 85 to 200 days. Only a few women had HLA typing results available.

The germline V and J ends were trimmed by 7 bases and 1 base, with 16 bases remaining between them. The CDR3 sequence is 15 residues long. Per the germline V gene, CDR1 is LNHDA and CDR2 is SQIVND (reference sequence). Profiling relied on immunoSEQ multiplex PCR, and the TCRdb table lists in-frame clones only, not all of them. This listing includes fewer than 30,000 clones. Concerning this clone itself: The read finishes 3 residues shy of the CDR3 end, and the germline J gene is used to complete it.

This receptor was obtained from a woman between 18 and 70 years old with a cervical HPV16 infection that either progressed to CIN3+ or cleared (not recorded which). The rearrangement uses TRBV19 and TRBJ1-1; D may be TRBD1 (5 bases). The sample was blood buffy coat. Partial CDR3 DNA: TGTGCCAGTAATACCGCCGGGGGGGGGAACACTGAA. Protein: CASNTAGGGNTE. The whole CDR3 protein reads CASNTAGGGNTEAFF.